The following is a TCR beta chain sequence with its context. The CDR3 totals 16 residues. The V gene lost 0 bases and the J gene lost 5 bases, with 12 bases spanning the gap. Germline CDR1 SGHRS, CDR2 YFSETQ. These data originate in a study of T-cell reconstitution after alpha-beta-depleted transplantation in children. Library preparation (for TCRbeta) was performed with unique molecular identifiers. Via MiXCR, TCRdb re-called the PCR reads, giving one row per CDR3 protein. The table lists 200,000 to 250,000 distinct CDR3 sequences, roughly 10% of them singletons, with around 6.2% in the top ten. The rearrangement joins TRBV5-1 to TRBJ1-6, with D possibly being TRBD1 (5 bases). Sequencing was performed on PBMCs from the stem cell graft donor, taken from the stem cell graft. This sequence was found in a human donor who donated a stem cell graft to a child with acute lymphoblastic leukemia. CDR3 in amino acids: CASSLAGARDNSPLHF. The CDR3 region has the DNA TGCGCCAGCAGCTTGGCCGGGGCTCGGGATAATTCACCCCTCCACTTT.